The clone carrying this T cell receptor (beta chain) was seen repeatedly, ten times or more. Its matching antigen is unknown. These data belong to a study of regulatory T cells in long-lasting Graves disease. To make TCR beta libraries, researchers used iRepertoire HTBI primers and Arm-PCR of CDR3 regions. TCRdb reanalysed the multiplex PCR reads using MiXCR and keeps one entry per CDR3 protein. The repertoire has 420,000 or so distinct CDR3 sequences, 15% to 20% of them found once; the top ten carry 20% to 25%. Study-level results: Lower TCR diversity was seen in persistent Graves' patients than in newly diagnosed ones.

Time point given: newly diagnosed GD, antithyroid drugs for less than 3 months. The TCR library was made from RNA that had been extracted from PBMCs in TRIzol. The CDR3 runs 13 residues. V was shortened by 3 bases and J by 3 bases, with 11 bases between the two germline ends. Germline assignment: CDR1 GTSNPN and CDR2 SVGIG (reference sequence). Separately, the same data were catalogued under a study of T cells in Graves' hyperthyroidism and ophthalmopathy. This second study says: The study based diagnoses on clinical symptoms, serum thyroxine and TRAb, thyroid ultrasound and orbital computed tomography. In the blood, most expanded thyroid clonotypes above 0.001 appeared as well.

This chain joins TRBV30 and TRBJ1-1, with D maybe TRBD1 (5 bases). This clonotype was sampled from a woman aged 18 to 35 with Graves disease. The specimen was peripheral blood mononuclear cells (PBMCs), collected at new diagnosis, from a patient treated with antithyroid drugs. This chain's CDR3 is CAWSVRADTEAFF. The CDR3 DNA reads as TGTGCCTGGAGCGTCAGGGCGGACACTGAAGCTTTCTTT.